This TCR beta chain is from a study of shared clonotypes between healthy human individuals (dated by TCRdb to 2018 to 2021). In terms of the full investigation: A couple of women and three men aged 18 to 49 years were included in the cohort. Per donor, three plates each were used for CD4 naive and CD4 memory, two for CD8 naive, and one for CD8 memory. To increase sequencing depth and limit assay-specific biases, different laboratories used diverse techniques to prepare libraries and sequence TCR repertoires. Each donor's leukapheresis produced roughly between about 0.8 and 10 billion PBMCs. The study deeply sequenced blood TCR repertoires of 5 or 6 healthy adults to estimate repertoire size and the extent of clonotype sharing between individuals. The research as a whole found: Pairwise subsampling led to the expectation that sequencing depth would affect the degree of clonotype sharing among donors. Compared with non-shared clonotypes, the clonotypes found in all four sorted-subset donors had higher generation probabilities. Only blood was sampled, and tissue TCR repertoires likely differ from those in blood. Naive subsets generally had larger estimated clonotype richness than memory subsets did. Incomplete sequencing was indicated by rarefaction of sorted-subset datasets, despite the large sequencing depth. The small number of donors limited the genetic and exposure-history diversity represented. Sharing across a few donors was observed for roughly 5.4% of naive CD4, around 3.5% of naive CD8, over 2% of memory CD4, and 0.4% of memory CD8 clonotypes.

Using the deep immunoSEQ assay, TCR CDR3 regions were amplified from genomic DNA by multiplex PCR. For each cell subset, the extracted genomic DNA was distributed evenly across all wells of several immunoSEQ 96-well plates, and each plate served as one replicate. For sorted subsets, approximately 200 ng of genomic DNA, equivalent to tens of thousands of T cell genomes, went into each replicate PCR. Purified libraries were measured with a Qubit 3.0 fluorometer, size-checked on a Bioanalyzer 2100, and measured again with the KAPA Library Quantification kit. Each immunoSEQ 96-well plate was sequenced on its own single-read 150-cycle Illumina NextSeq 550 flow cell. The published analysis was carried out like this. The immunoSEQ output contained only junctional sequences without quality scores, so filtering could not match that applied to full-length reads. Sequences were annotated with PyIR, a Python wrapper for IgBLAST v1.9, using IMGT germline references to assign V/J genes and CDR3. Reads were removed for weak V/J assignments (E-value above 1e-6), missing CDR3, stop codons, out-of-frame junctions, or ambiguous translated residues. V3J clonotypes were defined by identical inferred V gene, J gene, and CDR3 amino acid sequence. Percentage overlap between repertoires was calculated by dividing the number of shared unique clonotypes by the size of the smaller repertoire. Richness of each repertoire was evaluated using RTK rarefaction, the Chao1 estimator, and Recon v2.1 estimates of unobserved clonotypes. Generation probabilities were computed with OLGA for all TCRbeta clonotypes obtained by the gDNA method from a few donors. TCRdb limited this immuneACCESS table to in-frame rearrangements with V and J called. A share of clones is missing; checked studies link under half to unresolved V genes, and the rest is unexplained. V, J and clone size were drawn from that table, and D and trimming were deduced from the DNA. This sample comprises millions of clones, approximately 95% of them detected only once. The leading ten clones occupy 0.13% of the sample.

The germline ends are 9 bases apart after V is trimmed by 5 bases and J by 5 bases. Taken from the germline V gene, the CDR1 and CDR2 loops are SGHTA and FQGNSA. The CDR3 numbers 12 residues from cysteine through phenylalanine. Only the CDR3 region is kept as DNA, spanning 36 bases read in frame from base 1. The donors were healthy, HIV-negative adults with no recently reported acute infections or vaccinations. Every donor was a Caucasian adult living in Nashville, Tennessee, USA. CD4+ T cells were enriched through magnetic negative selection, after which naive cells were positively selected on CD45RA and the remaining negative fraction served as the memory subset. After blood collection by leukapheresis, PBMCs were isolated using Ficoll-Histopaque density gradient centrifugation and then cryopreserved in the vapor phase of liquid nitrogen. Analytical flow cytometry was used to check the purity and quantity of each magnetically sorted T cell population. From each sorted fraction, genomic DNA was isolated and quantified by UV absorbance on a Nanodrop 2000c.

For this clone: Its antigen specificity is not known. The input lacks base qualities; no much larger clone sits a single base away.

The chain is encoded by TRBV7-2 joined to TRBJ2-5, with a tentative D gene TRBD1 over 5 matching bases. Material for sequencing was naive CD4+ T cells sorted from blood. In the paper's terms, the cell subset or site label means: CD45RA+ positively selected. The origin of this receptor is a young man in good health. The CDR3 protein is CASSEQEETQYF. The nucleotide sequence reads as follows: TGTGCCAGCAGCGAACAGGAGGAGACCCAGTACTTC.